These 18 T cell receptor beta chains originate from one sample sequenced in a study of T cell responses to AZD1222 COVID-19 vaccine. Produced via immunoSEQ multiplex PCR; TCRdb's table is partial and in-frame only. The sample includes 140,000 or so clones, 93% of them seen just once. This specimen was peripheral blood, taken after recovery from COVID-19. These receptor sequences come from an adult who had recovered from COVID-19.

J is TRBJ1-4 and V is TRBV18; no reliable D call. V lost 1 base, J lost 5 bases, and 11 bases lay in between. The length of the CDR3 is 15 residues. CDR1 is KGHSH and CDR2 is LQKENI in the germline V gene. As DNA, the CDR3 is TGTGCCAGCTCACCACAGCCCGATGTCAATGAAAAACTGTTTTTT. It codes for CASSPQPDVNEKLFF.

This rearrangement joins TRBV28 to TRBJ1-5, with D possibly being TRBD1 (5 bases). The germline gives CDR1 MDHEN, CDR2 SYDVKM. The V end lost 5 bases, the J end lost 0 bases, and 17 bases lay between the germline ends. The length of the CDR3 is 17 residues. CDR3 DNA: TGTGCCAGCAGTCTTGGGGGAGGAGGGAGTAGCAATCAGCCCCAGCATTTT. This gives the protein CASSLGGGGSSNQPQHF.

The chain couples TRBV7-9 to TRBJ1-2; perhaps TRBD1 as D (5 bases). With 5 bases removed from V and 4 bases from J, the gap between germline ends came to 14 bases. Looked up from germline, CDR1 is SEHNR and CDR2 is FQNEAQ (reference sequence). The CDR3 is 14 amino acids. The CDR3 spells CASSPGPGSYGYTF. The CDR3 region has the DNA TGTGCCAGCAGCCCAGGGCCAGGAAGCTATGGCTACACCTTC. Filled out from reference TRBV7-9 and TRBJ1-2, the complete variable domain reads DTGVSQNPRHKITKRGQNVTFRCDPISEHNRLYWYRQTLGQGPEFLTYFQNEAQLEKSRLLSDRFSAERPKGSFSTLEIQRTEQGDSAMYLCASSPGPGSYGYTFGSGTRLTVV.

The rearrangement joins TRBV9 to TRBJ2-2; D uncertain. The V gene lost 4 bases and the J gene lost 4 bases, with 11 bases spanning the gap. Germline CDR1 is SGDLS and CDR2 is YYNGEE. The CDR3 is 14 amino acids. DNA of the CDR3: TGTGCCAGCAGCACATCCTGGGGCACCGGGGAGCTGTTTTTT. Protein product: CASSTSWGTGELFF.

This chain joins TRBV24-1 and TRBJ2-3; TRBD1 might be the D (5 bases). V lost 1 base, J lost 3 bases, and 7 bases lay in between. The CDR3 consists of 14 residues. Germline-derived CDR1 and CDR2 are KGHDR and SFDVKD. The CDR3 sequence: CATSDFQGTDTQYF. For the CDR3, the DNA is TGTGCCACCAGTGATTTTCAGGGTACAGATACGCAGTATTTT.

This chain uses TRBV4-1 with TRBJ2-1; no clear D. The CDR3 consists of 14 residues. Per germline, CDR1 MGHRA and CDR2 YSYEKL. Trimming shortened V by 4 bases and J by 1 base, and 8 bases separated the two germline ends. CDR3: CASSLVGSYNEQFF. CDR3 nucleotides: TGCGCCAGCAGCCTAGTGGGGTCCTACAATGAGCAGTTCTTC.

CDR3 nucleotides: TGTGCCAGCAGTTCTATCAGTACCCTGAACACTGAAGCTTTCTTT. It encodes CASSSISTLNTEAFF. This chain links TRBV6-5 with TRBJ1-1; D not resolved. The CDR3 is made up of 15 amino acids. V was clipped by 4 bases and J by 0 bases, with 12 bases between them. In germline, CDR1 is MNHEY, CDR2 SVGAGI.

This rearrangement joins TRBV7-9 to TRBJ1-2; D not resolved. Trimming cost V 1 base and J 2 bases, with 8 bases left between them. The CDR3 loop spans 14 amino acids. Germline assignment: CDR1 SEHNR and CDR2 FQNEAQ (reference sequence). DNA for the CDR3: TGTGCCAGCAGCTTAGATAAGGCCAACTATGGCTACACCTTC. Its translation is CASSLDKANYGYTF.

The gene calls are TRBV7-8 and TRBJ2-2, with a possible D match to TRBD2 (5 bases). CDR3 length equals 14 residues. The V end was cut by 1 base, the J end by 3 bases, with 6 bases between. From germline, CDR1 is SGHVS and CDR2 FQNEAQ. The CDR3 sequence is CASSLVRDTGELFF. CDR3 sequence (DNA): TGTGCCAGCAGCTTAGTGAGGGACACCGGGGAGCTGTTTTTT.

The chain joins TRBV5-1 to TRBJ2-2, with D maybe TRBD1 (6 bases). The V and J ends lost 4 bases and 5 bases respectively, with 15 bases between them. CDR3 size: 15 residues. Germline V gene lookup returns CDR1 SGHRS and CDR2 YFSETQ. CDR3 nucleotide sequence: TGCGCCAGCAGCCTCGGACAGCCTGGTACCGGGGAGCTGTTTTTT. This encodes CASSLGQPGTGELFF.

This rearrangement joins TRBV9 to TRBJ2-7; unclear D gene. CDR1 and CDR2 from the germline V gene are SGDLS and YYNGEE. CDR3 length equals 14 residues. V dropped 0 bases and J dropped 2 bases, with 9 bases sitting between them. CDR3 DNA sequence: TGTGCCAGCAGCGTAGGTGCGTCGACCTACGAGCAGTACTTC. Translating it yields CASSVGASTYEQYF.

The chain couples TRBV7-8 to TRBJ2-1; 9 bases map to TRBD1. J lost 1 base, V lost 5 bases, and 18 bases had no gene match. CDR1 SGHVS and CDR2 FQNEAQ come from the germline V gene. The CDR3 has 20 residues. This CDR3 reads CASSRKPGQGLHKSYNEQFF. For the CDR3, the DNA is TGTGCCAGCAGCCGAAAACCGGGACAGGGACTACACAAATCCTACAATGAGCAGTTCTTC.

The chain links TRBV10-3 to TRBJ2-7, with 7 bases lining up with TRBD2. The V gene end was trimmed by 4 bases and the J gene end by 5 bases; junction bases not matched to a gene: 8. CDR1 is ENHRY, CDR2 SYGVKD, per germline. CDR3 length: 14 amino acids. CDR3 protein: CAISGQSRGDEQYF. For the CDR3, the DNA is TGTGCCATCAGTGGACAGTCCCGGGGGGACGAGCAGTACTTC.

The chain carries TRBV19 and TRBJ1-5, with D possibly TRBD1 on 5 matching bases. There are 17 residues in the CDR3. V lost 0 bases and J 3 bases, leaving 15 bases between the germline ends. Germline values: CDR1 LNHDA, CDR2 SQIVND (reference sequence). DNA of the CDR3: TGTGCCAGTAGTATAGATGAGAGACAGAGATTCAATCAGCCCCAGCATTTT. Translating gives CASSIDERQRFNQPQHF. The full variable domain, its missing parts supplied by reference TRBV19 and TRBJ1-5, is DGGITQSPKYLFRKEGQNVTLSCEQNLNHDAMYWYRQDPGQGLRLIYYSQIVNDFQKGDIAEGYSVSREKKESFPLTVTSAQKNPTAFYLCASSIDERQRFNQPQHFGDGTRLSIL.

The chain joins TRBV6-4 to TRBJ1-1; perhaps TRBD1 as D (6 bases). The V gene's germline CDR1 is MRHNA and CDR2 SNTAGT. V dropped 4 bases and J dropped 5 bases, with 11 bases sitting between them. This CDR3 spans 13 amino acids. The CDR3 reads CASSVSRGTEAFF. For the CDR3, the DNA is TGTGCCAGCAGTGTTTCCAGGGGTACTGAAGCTTTCTTT.

V gene TRBV28 combines with J gene TRBJ1-2; D uncertain. The length of the CDR3 is 14 residues. Germline V gene sequence: CDR1 MDHEN, CDR2 SYDVKM. The CDR3, as DNA: TGTGCAACCCGGACCGCAAGACTTCAAGATGGCTACACCTTC. Protein sequence: CATRTARLQDGYTF.

The chain couples TRBV4-1 to TRBJ2-3; D perhaps matches TRBD1 (5 bases). V dropped 6 bases and J dropped 6 bases, with 13 bases sitting between them. This CDR3 is built from 13 residues. Germline loops: CDR1 MGHRA, CDR2 YSYEKL. In nucleotides, the CDR3 is TGCGCCAGCAGTTCTCTCAGGGTGGATACGCAGTATTTT. It yields the protein CASSSLRVDTQYF.

This clone came up a few times. The CDR3 loop reads CASSPLGAGELFF. The CDR3 nucleotides read TGTGCCAGCTCACCATTAGGGGCCGGGGAGCTGTTTTTT. The V gene is TRBV18, the J gene TRBJ2-2, with D possibly matching TRBD1 (5 bases). The length of the CDR3 is 13 residues. CDR1 is KGHSH and CDR2 is LQKENI in the germline V gene. V was trimmed by 2 bases and J by 6 bases, leaving 7 bases between them. Full variable domain (rest looked up from reference TRBV18 and TRBJ2-2): NAGVMQNPRHLVRRRGQEARLRCSPMKGHSHVYWYRQLPEEGLKFMVYLQKENIIDESGMPKERFSAEFPKEGPSILRIQQVVRGDSAAYFCASSPLGAGELFFGEGSRLTVL.